The present TCR beta chain was sequenced within a study of identical twins (dated by TCRdb to about 2016). Background on the whole study: TCR alpha and beta repertoires from monozygotic twins, unrelated adults of various ages and cord blood were deep-sequenced to test whether fetal clonotypes persist. Replicate twin experiments were performed at different times using different library preparation protocols to rule out contamination.

Only healthy Caucasian donors were included. The twin cohort comprised three pairs of female monozygotic twins, all aged about 18 to 30 years. Peripheral blood mononuclear cells were the source from which RNA for the TCR libraries was isolated. Note on this clonotype: Its recognized antigen is unknown. Per-base qualities were not stored, and no clone one base away is much larger.

Library preparation was by 5' RACE. Sequenced on an Illumina HiSeq 2000. Template switching added a universal primer binding site, and the final cDNA carried a unique molecular identifier that allowed TCR cDNA molecules to be counted accurately. First-strand cDNA for TCR alpha and beta chains was synthesized from specific primers in the conserved constant-segment region. To control for contamination, every cDNA library carried two barcodes: a SMART-Mk sample barcode plus Illumina barcodes. TruSeq adapter sequences along with Illumina sample barcodes were introduced in two successive PCR steps. TCR alpha and beta cDNA libraries were sequenced on the Illumina HiSeq platform with custom primers. Under the source paper's analysis protocol: Raw reads were processed with MiGEC to extract unique molecular identifiers, and MiXCR was used to determine CDR3 positions. Recombination models were inferred per individual with the repgenHMM and IGoR tools using an EM algorithm. The tcR package in R was used for shared clonotype analysis, with sharing normalized by the product of cloneset sizes. To study raw recombination without the effects of thymic and clonal selection, out-of-frame nonproductive sequences were analyzed. The public reads were reprocessed in TCRdb via fastp at Q25 and MiXCR, keeping in-frame beta chains. Rows are combined by CDR3 protein, so each entry shows the most common genes and DNA. TCRdb's processing, not the authors', yielded these V and J calls. The sample table contains a few hundred thousand distinct CDR3 sequences; only one count was recorded for roughly 9.5% of them. The leading ten clones occupy 2.5% to 3.5% of the sample.

Broad study findings and their caveats: A weaker excess of twin sharing was found in beta out-of-frame sequences because the signal-to-noise ratio was lowered by fewer shared sequences. Because the same donors could not be followed over many years, the conclusions depended on cross-sectional statistical analysis. Fewer insertions were carried by abundant cord blood beta clonotypes, a similar but weaker trend appeared in young adult naive repertoires, and no such trend appeared in memory repertoires. In monozygotic twins, out-of-frame TCR alpha sharing was systematically underestimated by recombination models, although the models agreed with sharing between unrelated individuals. Invariant T cells such as MAIT and iNKT could partly confound zero-insertion analyses, although diverse VJ usage argued against such confounding for most clonotypes. Compared with coincidental sharing between unrelated individuals, out-of-frame TCR alpha sequences shared between twins had an excess of sequences with low generation probability.

Sequences SGHTA (CDR1) and FQGNSA (CDR2) are obtained from the germline V gene. The CDR3 sequence holds 16 residues, the cysteine and phenylalanine included. The retained sequence is limited to the CDR3, 48 bases, with the frame set at the first base. V sheds 0 bases and J sheds 3 bases, leaving 13 bases between their ends. These data were also filed under a second study, of yellow fever vaccine responses in identical twins. In that second paper, the authors write: The T cell response to vaccination in identical twins was reported by the authors to appear partly convergent and partly personalized. In the study, vaccine-responding T cell clones were precisely tracked in identical twins.

This TCR derives from a woman aged 18-30 years in good health. Sequenced sample: PBMCs. Recombination joined TRBV7-2 with TRBJ2-3; the D gene identity is not certain. The CDR3 sequence is CASSLAQGRRTDTQYF. The DNA sequence is TGTGCCAGCAGCTTAGCGCAAGGACGCCGAACAGATACGCAGTATTTT.